This entry is about one T cell receptor beta chain. This sample stems from a study of human T cells and chemical hapten exposure. The library put unique molecular identifiers onto individual cDNA molecules. TCRdb recomputed calls from the RACE reads with MiXCR, one row per CDR3 protein. The repertoire holds just over 90,000 distinct CDR3 sequences, with approximately 9.7% as singletons. Described time point: healthy volunteer bleed at 2 weeks. Researchers extracted total RNA from unfractionated whole blood. CDR1 SEHNR and CDR2 FQNEAQ come from the germline V gene (reference sequence). The CDR3 has 18 residues. Trimming took off 4 bases at V and 5 bases at J, with 24 bases between the two ends.

V gene TRBV7-9 combines with J gene TRBJ2-1; D is possibly TRBD2 (7 bases). The TCR was taken from a female donor in good health. Some clones in this sample may be carry-over from other donors' samples. Sample: whole blood. Written as DNA, the CDR3 is TGTGCCAGCAGCTATCTAAAGGGGGGGGCAGGGACGGACAATGAGCAGTTCTTC. Protein sequence: CASSYLKGGAGTDNEQFF.